The 32 T cell receptor beta chains presented below share a single source sample, sequenced in a study of blood T cell repertoires in COVID-19. Assay used: immunoSEQ multiplex PCR; TCRdb lists only in-frame clones, some missing. The table shows a few hundred thousand clones, with about 90% occurring only once. Input material: peripheral blood. These receptors were collected from a man between 40 and 49 years old with acute or convalescent COVID-19.

This chain connects TRBV30 to TRBJ1-2, with a tentative D call TRBD1 (5 bases). The ends were cut back, 3 bases at V and 4 bases at J, with 15 bases in the middle. Germline assignment: CDR1 GTSNPN and CDR2 SVGIG (reference sequence). The CDR3 covers 14 residues. CDR3 region: CAWRFGGDSYGYTF. Here the CDR3 DNA reads TGTGCCTGGAGATTCGGGGGAGACTCCTATGGCTACACCTTC.

The chain uses TRBV6-2 or TRBV6-3 and TRBJ2-7; D call uncertain. The CDR3 totals 13 residues. Germline loops: CDR1 MNHEY, CDR2 SVGEGT. Trimming removed 4 bases at V and 4 bases at J, with 11 bases between. CDR3: CASSFPPRYEQYF. CDR3 DNA sequence: TGTGCCAGCAGTTTCCCGCCCAGGTACGAGCAGTACTTC.

The genes are TRBV4-1 and TRBJ1-2, with 7 bases identical to TRBD1. Germline V CDR1 and CDR2: MGHRA, YSYEKL. Losses at the gene ends were 3 bases for V and 6 bases for J; bases not matched to a gene: 10. The CDR3 extends over 15 amino acids. CDR3 region: CASSQGPGGGNGYTF. The DNA of the CDR3 is TGCGCCAGCAGCCAGGGACCTGGAGGGGGCAATGGCTACACCTTC.

The rearrangement links TRBV3-1 (or the pseudogene TRBV3-2) to TRBJ1-3, with 7 bases aligning to TRBD1. V was clipped by 4 bases and J by 2 bases; unmatched bases: 2. CDR3 length equals 14 residues. Germline CDR1 reads LGHDT; CDR2 reads YNNKEL (reference sequence). The CDR3: CASSPGTAGNTIYF. The CDR3 DNA is TGTGCCAGCAGCCCAGGGACAGCTGGAAACACCATATATTTT.

The genes are TRBV4-3 and TRBJ2-5; 11 nucleotides line up with TRBD2. This CDR3 region has 22 residues. Germline V gene lookup returns CDR1 LGHNA and CDR2 YSLEER. Trimming cost V 1 base and J 4 bases; bases outside gene matches: 23. CDR3 DNA sequence: TGCGCCAGCAGCCAAGGCCTGCGCCGCTCCGGGACTAGCGGTGGTTTCTTAGAGACCCAGTACTTC. It translates to CASSQGLRRSGTSGGFLETQYF.

The chain couples TRBV6-5 to TRBJ2-1; TRBD2 agrees at 9 bases. Germline CDR1 MNHEY, CDR2 SVGAGI. This CDR3 has 14 amino acids. V lost 8 bases and J lost 2; bases outside the gene matches: 4. As DNA, the CDR3 is TGTGCCAGCGTACGCGGGGGGGCCTACAATGAGCAGTTCTTC. Its protein product is CASVRGGAYNEQFF.

The CDR3: CASSAEGNTEAFF. The DNA for the CDR3 is TGTGCCAGCAGTGCGGAGGGGAACACTGAAGCTTTCTTT. This chain joins TRBV2 and TRBJ1-1; D remains unclear. The ends were cut back, 4 bases at V and 1 base at J, with 7 bases in the middle. Germline V gene data show CDR1 as SNHLY and CDR2 as FYNNEI. The CDR3 spans 13 residues. The complete variable domain, with remaining parts taken from reference TRBV2 and TRBJ1-1, reads EPEVTQTPSHQVTQMGQEVILRCVPISNHLYFYWYRQILGQKVEFLVSFYNNEISEKSEIFDDQFSVERPDGSNFTLKIRSTKLEDSAMYFCASSAEGNTEAFFGQGTRLTVV.

This chain links TRBV28 with TRBJ1-1; a possible D gene is TRBD1 (5 bases). The germline V gene has CDR1 MDHEN and CDR2 SYDVKM. Trimming left V 2 bases short and J 1 base short, with 8 bases between. The CDR3 loop spans 14 amino acids. The CDR3 region is CASSLEQGNTEAFF. The CDR3 DNA sequence: TGTGCCAGCAGTTTAGAGCAGGGGAACACTGAAGCTTTCTTT.

This chain connects TRBV28 to TRBJ2-7; D is possibly TRBD1 (6 bases). The CDR3 length is 14 residues. V was pared by 3 bases and J by 0 bases, with 9 bases between. Germline V gene lookup returns CDR1 MDHEN and CDR2 SYDVKM. The CDR3 loop is CASSFFRGSYEQYF. The DNA of the CDR3 is TGTGCCAGCAGTTTCTTCAGGGGCTCCTACGAGCAGTACTTC. The full variable domain, completed using reference TRBV28 and TRBJ2-7, is DVKVTQSSRYLVKRTGEKVFLECVQDMDHENMFWYRQDPGLGLRLIYFSYDVKMKEKGDIPEGYSVSREKKERFSLILESASTNQTSMYLCASSFFRGSYEQYFGPGTRLTVT.

This chain joins TRBV3-1 (or the pseudogene TRBV3-2) and TRBJ2-2, with 9 nucleotides matching TRBD2. Trimming removed 1 base from V and 2 bases from J; junction bases left unmatched: 11. CDR1 and CDR2 (germline): LGHDT, YNNKEL (reference sequence). The CDR3 runs to 19 residues. The CDR3 DNA sequence: TGTGCCAGCAGCCAAGTCGCCGGACTAGCGAGCATTAACACCGGGGAGCTGTTTTTT. Its translation is CASSQVAGLASINTGELFF.

This chain links TRBV10-3 with TRBJ2-5; D is ambiguous. The CDR3 runs to 11 residues. CDR1 is ENHRY and CDR2 is SYGVKD in the germline V gene. V was shortened by 8 bases and J by 3 bases, with 7 bases between the two germline ends. CDR3 coding DNA: TGTGCCATCGGCGGCGAAGAGACCCAGTACTTC. This sequence encodes CAIGGEETQYF.

This clone was recorded only once. The rearrangement links TRBV5-1 to TRBJ2-7, with 11 bases lining up with TRBD1. After removal of 4 bases from V and 2 bases from J, the junction contained 5 bases not matched to a gene. The CDR3 consists of 15 residues. Germline CDR1 is SGHRS and CDR2 is YFSETQ. The CDR3 bases are TGCGCCAGCAGCCATCCGGGACAGGGGGCCTACGAGCAGTACTTC. The encoded protein is CASSHPGQGAYEQYF.

J is TRBJ2-7 and V is TRBV12-3 or TRBV12-4; 7 bases fit TRBD1. Trimming at V came to 5 bases and at J to 8 bases, leaving 9 bases not matched to a gene. There are 13 residues in the CDR3. The CDR3 nucleotides read TGTGCCAGCAGTCCTATTACAGGGGAGAAGCAGTACTTC. As protein: CASSPITGEKQYF.

The V and J genes are TRBV18 and TRBJ2-7; the D gene is possibly TRBD2 (6 bases). Germline CDR1 and CDR2: KGHSH and LQKENI. The V and J ends lost 4 bases and 0 bases respectively, with 10 bases between them. CDR3 length: 14 amino acids. This CDR3 reads CASSRVGGSYEQYF. The CDR3 nucleotides are TGTGCCAGCTCACGAGTGGGAGGCTCCTACGAGCAGTACTTC.

The rearrangement links TRBV19 to TRBJ1-1; TRBD1 aligns across 7 bases. The CDR3 covers 15 residues. J gave up 3 bases and V 0 bases, and 4 bases lay outside the gene matches. Germline loops: CDR1 LNHDA, CDR2 SQIVND (reference sequence). CDR3 nucleotides: TGTGCCAGTAGTATAGATTGGGACAGCTACACTGAAGCTTTCTTT. This codes for CASSIDWDSYTEAFF.

The rearrangement uses TRBV9 and TRBJ2-1; D is possibly TRBD2 (5 bases). Germline V lookup: CDR1 SGDLS, CDR2 YYNGEE. V lost 4 bases to trimming and J lost 12 bases, with 14 bases between them. The CDR3 sequence is 12 residues long. Written as DNA, the CDR3 is TGTGCCAGCAGCCTGCCTACTAGGTGGCAGTTCTTC. Translation: CASSLPTRWQFF. Based on the CDR3 plus reference TRBV9 and TRBJ2-1, the full variable domain is DSGVTQTPKHLITATGQRVTLRCSPRSGDLSVYWYQQSLDQGLQFLIQYYNGEERAKGNILERFSAQQFPDLHSELNLSSLELGDSALYFCASSLPTRWQFFGPGTRLTVL.

The rearrangement joins TRBV4-1 to TRBJ2-5; 16 bases agree with TRBD2. Germline V CDR1 and CDR2: MGHRA, YSYEKL. The CDR3 is made up of 18 amino acids. V lost 3 bases, J lost 5 bases, and 9 bases stayed unmatched. CDR3 nucleotides: TGCGCCAGCAGCCATCTAGGGACTAGCGGGAGGGCGGGGGAGACCCAGTACTTC. This sequence encodes CASSHLGTSGRAGETQYF.

This sequence joins TRBV28 and TRBJ2-3; 7 nucleotides line up with TRBD1. Germline V gives CDR1 MDHEN, CDR2 SYDVKM. V gave up 2 bases and J gave up 1 base; unmatched junction bases: 15. The CDR3 loop spans 19 amino acids. The CDR3 here is CASSLQPIETGPRTDTQYF. CDR3 nucleotide sequence: TGTGCCAGCAGTTTACAACCCATCGAGACAGGGCCCCGCACAGATACGCAGTATTTT.

In regard to this clone: This CDR3 is also generated by other DNA sequences in the sample. The rearrangement joins TRBV19 to TRBJ2-5; maybe TRBD1 (6 bases). Trimming took off 4 bases at V and 2 bases at J, with 8 bases between the two ends. CDR1 LNHDA and CDR2 SQIVND come from the germline V gene (reference sequence). CDR3 length: 13 amino acids. Here the CDR3 reads CASSTGQQETQYF. CDR3 DNA: TGTGCCAGTAGTACCGGACAGCAAGAGACCCAGTACTTC.

The V call is TRBV27, the J call TRBJ2-3, with TRBD2 identical over 10 bases. The CDR3 length is 15 residues. Germline V gene data show CDR1 as MNHEY and CDR2 as SMNVEV (reference sequence). The ends lost 3 bases at V and 5 bases at J; junction bases unmatched: 5. DNA of the CDR3: TGTGCCAGCAGTTTCAGCGGGAGGGTCAGAGATACGCAGTATTTT. It yields the protein CASSFSGRVRDTQYF.

The CDR3 DNA reads TGTGCCAGCAGTTGGGGCGGTTTGGAGACCCAGTACTTC. Translating gives CASSWGGLETQYF. The rearrangement uses TRBV27 and TRBJ2-5; possible D gene TRBD1, 5 bases. Germline V gene sequence: CDR1 MNHEY, CDR2 SMNVEV (reference sequence). The CDR3 covers 13 residues. The V end was cut by 4 bases, the J end by 5 bases, with 11 bases between.

This chain joins TRBV5-1 and TRBJ2-5, with D maybe TRBD2 (6 bases). Trimming removed 5 bases at V and 2 bases at J, with 10 bases between. The germline CDR1 and CDR2 sequences are SGHRS and YFSETQ. There are 13 residues in the CDR3. The CDR3 DNA is TGCGCCAGCAGAATGGGAGGACAAGAGACCCAGTACTTC. As protein: CASRMGGQETQYF.

The chain links TRBV20-1 to TRBJ1-2; a weak D match, TRBD1 (6 bases). Trimming took 6 bases from V and 8 from J, leaving 13 bases between them. This CDR3 has 11 residues. CDR1 is DFQATT, CDR2 SNEGSKA, per germline (reference sequence). For the CDR3, the DNA is TGCAGTGCCCCTACAGGGTACGGCTACACCTTC. The encoded protein is CSAPTGYGYTF.

This chain joins TRBV27 and TRBJ1-5; TRBD1 might be the D (6 bases). Trimming removed 8 bases from V and 5 bases from J, with 13 bases in between. This CDR3 contains 13 residues. Per the germline V gene, CDR1 is MNHEY and CDR2 is SMNVEV (reference sequence). The CDR3 sequence is CASARQVDQPQHF. The CDR3 nucleotides are TGTGCCAGCGCCCGACAGGTGGATCAGCCCCAGCATTTT.

V is TRBV6-5 and J is TRBJ2-7; D is perhaps TRBD2 (5 bases). The V gene's germline CDR1 is MNHEY and CDR2 SVGAGI. The CDR3 runs to 15 residues. Trimming shortened V by 0 bases and J by 7 bases, and 16 bases separated the two germline ends. The CDR3 DNA reads as TGTGCCAGCAGTTACTCGACTATGGGTGAGGGAGAGCAGTACTTC. This gives the protein CASSYSTMGEGEQYF.

The chain employs TRBV27 and TRBJ2-3; D might be TRBD2 (6 bases). CDR1 is MNHEY and CDR2 is SMNVEV in the germline V gene (reference sequence). The CDR3 is 14 amino acids. The V end was cut by 8 bases, the J end by 5 bases, with 17 bases between. DNA of the CDR3: TGTGCCAGCTCTTCCAGCGGGTGGTTAGATACGCAGTATTTT. Protein: CASSSSGWLDTQYF.

The rearrangement joins TRBV28 to TRBJ2-7, with D possibly TRBD2 on 7 matching bases. Germline lookup yields CDR1 MDHEN and CDR2 SYDVKM. Trimming removed 8 bases at V and 3 bases at J, with 17 bases between. The CDR3 spans 14 residues. The CDR3: CASSLGGQNYEQYF. The CDR3 region has the DNA TGTGCCAGCTCATTGGGGGGGCAAAACTACGAGCAGTACTTC.

J is TRBJ1-2 and V is TRBV19; 12 bases align to TRBD1. This CDR3 contains 15 residues. V lost 7 bases to trimming and J lost 4 bases; unmatched junction nucleotides: 7. Germline CDR1 and CDR2: LNHDA and SQIVND (reference sequence). The CDR3: CASKTGQGASYGYTF. The CDR3, as DNA: TGTGCCAGTAAAACGGGACAGGGGGCGTCCTATGGCTACACCTTC.

The chain recombines TRBV4-1 with TRBJ2-7; TRBD1 matches at 10 bases. Losses at the gene ends were 4 bases for V and 6 bases for J; bases not matched to a gene: 6. Germline CDR1 reads MGHRA; CDR2 reads YSYEKL. This CDR3 has 14 residues. CDR3 residues: CASSPGQGRAEQYF. Here the CDR3 DNA reads TGCGCCAGCAGCCCGGGACAGGGGAGAGCCGAGCAGTACTTC.

CDR3 loop: CASTYRSGNNEQFF. Written as DNA, the CDR3 is TGTGCCAGCACCTACAGGTCAGGGAACAATGAGCAGTTCTTC. The genes are TRBV6-5 and TRBJ2-1, with D maybe TRBD1 (5 bases). The V gene's germline CDR1 is MNHEY and CDR2 SVGAGI. CDR3 size: 14 residues. Trimming pared 7 bases from V and 5 bases from J, leaving 15 bases between.

The V and J genes are TRBV5-1 and TRBJ1-4; D possibly corresponds to TRBD1 (6 bases). Deletions cut 4 bases from V and 3 bases from J, with 13 bases between. CDR1 SGHRS and CDR2 YFSETQ come from the germline V gene. The CDR3 has 15 residues. CDR3 protein: CASSGTDRPNEKLFF. CDR3 DNA: TGCGCCAGCAGCGGGACGGACAGACCTAATGAAAAACTGTTTTTT.

V and J are TRBV6-1 and TRBJ2-3; 8 positions match TRBD1. The CDR3 is 16 amino acids. Trimming at V came to 4 bases and at J to 2 bases, leaving 8 bases not matched to a gene. In germline, CDR1 is MNHNS, CDR2 SASEGT. As DNA, the CDR3 is TGTGCCAGCAGTGGCCTACAGGGGGGCGTCACAGATACGCAGTATTTT. It translates to CASSGLQGGVTDTQYF.